The 16 T cell receptor beta chains in this list originate from one sample, sequenced in a study of post-analysis software for immune sequencing data. Presence of unique molecular identifiers characterized the TCR beta cDNA libraries. One entry per CDR3 protein, called by TCRdb with MiXCR from the PCR reads. The sample lists roughly 700,000 distinct CDR3 sequences, about 32% occurring once. No antigen has been identified for these receptors. Study-level results: Higher frequency in patients than in controls was seen for roughly 5 TRBV segments, with TRBV5-6, TRBV5-1 and TRBV20-1 among them.

The sequencing sample was made of blood. The receptors stem from a girl between 5 and 17 years old with multiple sclerosis.

The chain is built from TRBV2 and TRBJ1-1; D is uncertain. With 7 bases removed from V and 5 bases from J, the gap between germline ends came to 11 bases. CDR3 length equals 12 residues. Germline CDR1 and CDR2: SNHLY and FYNNEI. CDR3 coding DNA: TGTGCCAGCACAACTGGGGTTACTGAAGCTTTCTTT. Its translation: CASTTGVTEAFF.

J is TRBJ2-1 and V is TRBV7-9; 8 bases map to TRBD1. The J segment lost 10 bases and the V segment lost 5 bases, leaving 22 bases of the junction unmatched. CDR1 is SEHNR and CDR2 is FQNEAQ in the germline V gene (reference sequence). The CDR3 covers 18 residues. CDR3 amino acids: CASSPPTQLRDRSGEQFF. For the CDR3, the DNA is TGTGCCAGCAGCCCTCCTACTCAACTTCGGGACAGGTCTGGGGAGCAGTTCTTC.

The table lists this clonotype with a few counts. This chain uses TRBV20-1 with TRBJ2-1; maybe TRBD2 (5 bases). This CDR3 contains 14 residues. V shed 3 bases and J shed 4 bases, with 13 bases lying between them. Germline CDR1 and CDR2: DFQATT and SNEGSKA (reference sequence). CDR3 sequence: CSASRDNFYNEQFF. The DNA of the CDR3 is TGCAGTGCTAGCCGGGATAATTTTTACAATGAGCAGTTCTTC.

The genes are TRBV10-3 and TRBJ1-2; a possible D gene is TRBD1 (5 bases). Between the trimmed V and J ends, which lost 7 bases and 2 bases, there was a span of 17 bases. The CDR3 has 15 amino acids. Germline CDR1 and CDR2: ENHRY and SYGVKD. The CDR3 DNA reads as TGTGCCATCACCGAAGGGGACGGTGGCAACTATGGCTACACCTTC. Translated, it gives CAITEGDGGNYGYTF.

This clonotype was observed a handful of times. V and J are TRBV4-2 and TRBJ2-5; 11 bases map to TRBD2. V dropped 2 bases and J dropped 2; count of bases not matched to a gene: 10. CDR1 and CDR2 from the germline V gene are LGHNA and YNFKEQ. The CDR3 has 18 residues. The CDR3 reads CASSQRVASGGLQETQYF. The DNA of the CDR3 is TGTGCCAGCAGCCAAAGAGTGGCTAGCGGGGGGTTGCAAGAGACCCAGTACTTC.

A single count supports this clonotype. V usage is TRBV18 and J usage is TRBJ2-1; tentatively, D is TRBD2 (7 bases). Trimming removed 10 bases at V and 8 bases at J, with 21 bases between. CDR1 and CDR2 (germline): KGHSH, LQKENI. The CDR3 is 14 amino acids. The CDR3 loop reads CANSRGASRYEQFF. Written as DNA, the CDR3 is TGTGCCAACTCCCGGGGGGCATCGCGATATGAGCAGTTCTTC.

The J gene is TRBJ2-5, the V gene TRBV11-2; no clear D. CDR3 length: 15 amino acids. V lost 0 bases, J lost 4 bases, and 12 bases lay in between. Germline V gives CDR1 SGHAT, CDR2 FQNNGV. CDR3 nucleotide sequence: TGTGCCAGCAGCTTAGATCCGCCCCCCAGAGAGACCCAGTACTTC. This translates into CASSLDPPPRETQYF.

With regard to this clonotype: At one end, the junction sequence differs from germline, possibly due to a read error. The CDR3 sequence is CAGSNGLADSYEQYF. CDR3 nucleotides: TGCGCCGGCAGCAACGGACTAGCGGACTCCTACGAGCAGTACTTC. The chain recombines TRBV5-1 with TRBJ2-7, with 10 bases fitting TRBD2. Germline V gene lookup returns CDR1 SGHRS and CDR2 YFSETQ. The CDR3 has 15 residues. The entire variable domain, with the rest obtained from reference TRBV5-1 and TRBJ2-7, is as follows: KAGVTQTPRYLIKTRGQQVTLSCSPISGHRSVSWYQQTPGQGLQFLFEYFSETQRNKGNFPGRFSGRQFSNSRSEMNVSTLELGDSALYLCAGSNGLADSYEQYFGPGTRLTVT.

The V call is TRBV7-9, the J call TRBJ1-4; tentative D call: TRBD1 (6 bases). V lost 5 bases to trimming and J lost 6 bases, with 19 bases between them. The CDR3 extends over 16 amino acids. The germline gives CDR1 SEHNR, CDR2 FQNEAQ (reference sequence). The CDR3 sequence is CASSPRGAGEDEKLFF. Written as DNA, the CDR3 is TGTGCCAGCAGCCCCCGGGGGGCCGGGGAGGATGAAAAACTGTTTTTT.

The genes are TRBV7-9 and TRBJ1-4; D remains unclear. Trimming removed 2 bases from V and 8 bases from J, with 9 bases in between. The CDR3 extends over 13 amino acids. The germline V gene encodes CDR1 SEHNR and CDR2 FQNEAQ (reference sequence). CDR3 DNA: TGTGCCAGCAGCTTATCGACGAGGGAAAAACTGTTTTTT. It translates to CASSLSTREKLFF.

The rearrangement links TRBV2 to TRBJ2-1; D is undetermined. Germline CDR1 is SNHLY and CDR2 is FYNNEI. The V gene lost 6 bases and the J gene lost 4 bases, with 7 bases spanning the gap. This CDR3 contains 12 residues. The CDR3 protein is CASRGNYNEQFF. In nucleotides, the CDR3 is TGTGCCAGCAGAGGGAATTACAATGAGCAGTTCTTC. Looking up the rest from reference TRBV2 and TRBJ2-1 gives the full variable domain: EPEVTQTPSHQVTQMGQEVILRCVPISNHLYFYWYRQILGQKVEFLVSFYNNEISEKSEIFDDQFSVERPDGSNFTLKIRSTKLEDSAMYFCASRGNYNEQFFGPGTRLTVL.

The chain has TRBV4-1 and TRBJ2-7, with 8 bases identical to TRBD1. From germline, CDR1 is MGHRA and CDR2 YSYEKL. This CDR3 comprises 14 residues. V shed 0 bases, J shed 7 bases, and the junction held 5 bases outside the gene matches. In DNA, the CDR3 is TGCGCCAGCAGCCAAGAGCAGGGGGCTTGGGAGCAGTACTTC. It translates to CASSQEQGAWEQYF.

On this clonotype: The junction differs from germline at one of its ends, possibly a read error. CDR3 sequence: CATSPPGRNYDYTF. CDR3 in DNA: TGTGCCACCAGCCCACCGGGACGGAACTATGACTACACCTTC. The rearrangement joins TRBV15 to TRBJ1-2; weak D call: TRBD1 (5 bases). CDR3 length: 14 amino acids. CDR1 is LNHNV and CDR2 is YYDKDF in the germline V gene (reference sequence).

The chain employs TRBV4-1 and TRBJ1-3; possible D gene TRBD1, 6 bases. Between the trimmed V and J ends, which lost 0 bases and 4 bases, there was a span of 13 bases. Germline CDR1 reads MGHRA; CDR2 reads YSYEKL. The CDR3 contains 16 residues. The CDR3 DNA reads as TGCGCCAGCAGCCAAGATCCAGACAGGAAGGGAAACACCATATATTTT. Translation: CASSQDPDRKGNTIYF.

In this sample, this clonotype turned up a few times. The CDR3 sequence is CSARRTPHSTDTQYF. DNA of the CDR3: TGCAGTGCTAGGAGGACTCCGCATAGCACAGATACGCAGTATTTT. The chain links TRBV20-1 to TRBJ2-3; tentative D call: TRBD2 (5 bases). The CDR3 is 15 amino acids. The germline V gene has CDR1 DFQATT and CDR2 SNEGSKA (reference sequence). Trimming stripped 3 bases from V and 0 bases from J, with 13 bases between.

The chain carries TRBV3-1 and TRBJ2-1, with 9 bases identical to TRBD1. Germline V gives CDR1 LGHDT, CDR2 YNNKEL (reference sequence). The CDR3 loop spans 15 amino acids. The ends lost 6 bases at V and 3 bases at J; junction bases unmatched: 6. CDR3 residues: CASSFTGGLYNEQFF. CDR3 sequence (DNA): TGTGCCAGCAGTTTTACAGGGGGCCTCTACAATGAGCAGTTCTTC.